The present T cell receptor (beta chain) was sequenced within a study of blood T cell repertoires in COVID-19. As originally analysed: Counts of nucleated cells, estimated from reference gene primer amplification, were obtained. Clones were read by immunoSEQ multiplex PCR, and TCRdb kept only the in-frame ones, dropping some. The DNA was the basis for D and trimming; V, J and clone size are from that table. The profile shows more than 150,000 clones, 80% to 85% of them singletons. The V and J ends lost 0 bases and 1 base, in that order; junction bases with no gene match: 6. Germline assignment: CDR1 SQVTM and CDR2 ANQGSEA. The CDR3 totals 15 residues. The table lists this clone with a count of one.

V is TRBV29-1 and J is TRBJ2-7; TRBD2 aligns across 7 bases. The receptor's source is a woman in her twenties or thirties with acute or convalescent COVID-19. Source material: peripheral blood. DNA for the CDR3: TGCAGCGTTGAAGAAAGGCGGGGGATATCCTACGAGCAGTACTTC. It is translated as CSVEERRGISYEQYF.